Listed below are T cell receptor beta chains from one sample, sequenced in a study of OX40 agonist ivuxolimab in advanced cancers. Measured with immunoSEQ multiplex PCR; TCRdb has only the in-frame clones, and not every one. The repertoire has 40,000 to 45,000 clones, 80% to 90% of them found once; the top ten carry around 10%. The source was CD4+ or CD8+ T cells sorted from blood, collected in a trial of the OX40 agonist ivuxolimab. The receptors here all came from an adult with an advanced solid tumor such as melanoma, head and neck, liver or kidney cancer. Each CDR3 is given with its conserved first and last residue. Fields, in order: CDR3 protein, CDR3 DNA, clone size, V gene, J gene, D gene. D genes are given only for firm matches. Clone size, where shown, is once, few, many, or a class for clones that have expanded.

CASSPPFGEQFF	TGTGCCAGCAGTCCCCCGTTCGGTGAGCAGTTCTTC	NA	TRBV27	TRBJ2-1	NA
CASRLAGGYNEQFF	TGTGCCAGCCGACTAGCGGGGGGATACAATGAGCAGTTCTTC	NA	TRBV27	TRBJ2-1	TRBD2
CAVKQGTNTEAFF	TGTGCCGTAAAACAGGGGACGAACACTGAAGCTTTCTTT	few	TRBV19	TRBJ1-1	TRBD1
CSPKGRGNEQFF	TGCAGCCCAAAGGGGCGAGGAAATGAGCAGTTCTTC	NA	TRBV29-1	TRBJ2-1	NA
CASSWMTGGNTEAFF	TGTGCCAGCAGCTGGATGACAGGGGGCAACACTGAAGCTTTCTTT	NA	TRBV7-9	TRBJ1-1	TRBD1
CASSSNRDRDNSPLHF	TGTGCCAGCAGCTCTAACCGGGACAGAGATAATTCACCCCTCCACTTT	NA	TRBV7-8	TRBJ1-6	TRBD1
CASSSDRGRSYNEQFF	TGTGCCAGCAGCTCCGACAGGGGACGTTCCTACAATGAGCAGTTCTTC	once	TRBV11-3	TRBJ2-1	TRBD1
CASRQIQGQADSPLHF	TGTGCCAGCAGACAAATCCAGGGACAGGCAGATTCACCCCTCCACTTT	once	TRBV27	TRBJ1-6	TRBD1
CASSLIAGGSYGYTF	TGTGCCAGCAGCTTAATTGCAGGGGGCTCCTATGGCTACACCTTC	NA	TRBV5-5	TRBJ1-2	TRBD1
CAWSQPRDGHGYTF	TGTGCCTGGAGCCAACCCCGGGACGGACATGGCTACACCTTC	NA	TRBV30	TRBJ1-2	NA
CASSIQRDEQFF	TGTGCCAGCAGCATCCAGAGGGATGAGCAGTTCTTC	NA	TRBV11-2	TRBJ2-1	NA
CASSPGGLVAFF	TGTGCCAGCAGCCCCGGCGGGCTGGTAGCTTTCTTT	NA	TRBV9	TRBJ1-1	NA
CASSRRLNTEAFF	TGTGCCAGCAGTAGGCGCTTGAACACTGAAGCTTTCTTT	NA	TRBV6-5	TRBJ1-1	NA
CSVPKGHLTEAFF	TGCAGCGTTCCAAAAGGGCATTTAACTGAAGCTTTCTTT	NA	TRBV29-1	TRBJ1-1	NA
CASSIWEGPSKNIQYF	TGTGCCAGCAGCATATGGGAGGGGCCTTCGAAAAACATTCAGTACTTC	NA	TRBV13	TRBJ2-4	TRBD2
CASNLAGGPYNEQFF	TGTGCCAGCAATTTAGCGGGAGGGCCTTACAATGAGCAGTTCTTC	NA	TRBV9	TRBJ2-1	TRBD2
CALRASGRYEQFF	TGTGCCCTCAGGGCTAGCGGGAGGTATGAGCAGTTCTTC	few	TRBV2	TRBJ2-1	TRBD2
CASSAFNAGGKEKLFF	TGTGCCAGCAGCGCGTTTAACGCAGGGGGAAAAGAAAAACTGTTTTTT	NA	TRBV7-9	TRBJ1-4	TRBD1
CASSLALGGSYTGELFF	TGTGCCAGCAGCTTAGCGCTTGGCGGGAGTTATACCGGGGAGCTGTTTTTT	once	TRBV7-6	TRBJ2-2	TRBD2
CASSEGRGRNEQYF	TGTGCCAGCAGTGAAGGTCGGGGGCGTAATGAGCAGTACTTC	NA	TRBV6-1	TRBJ2-7	NA
CASTPGSFGYTF	TGTGCCAGTACCCCAGGGAGTTTTGGCTACACCTTC	NA	TRBV19	TRBJ1-2	NA
CASSASGGGSETQYF	TGTGCCAGCAGCGCGAGCGGGGGGGGCTCAGAGACCCAGTACTTC	NA	TRBV9	TRBJ2-5	TRBD2
CASSLSTRREGQFF	TGTGCCAGCAGTTTATCTACACGGAGGGAAGGGCAGTTCTTC	once	TRBV28	TRBJ2-1	NA